This T cell receptor (beta chain) emerged from a study of shared clonotypes between healthy human individuals. Germline V CDR1 and CDR2: GTSNPN, SVGIG (reference sequence). Trimming shortened V by 4 bases and J by 7 bases, and 19 bases separated the two germline ends. This CDR3 contains 15 residues. Original processing notes: Because ImmunoSEQ provided only junction sequences with no quality scores, the filtering differed. Sequenced by immunoSEQ multiplex PCR; TCRdb stores in-frame clones only, minus some. The V and J calls and clone size were taken over from that table, and D and trimming were inferred from the DNA. The sample has about 460,000 clones; approximately 71% are singletons.

Sequencing was performed on PBMCs. The clonotype originates from a woman aged 40 to 55 in good health. Some clones in this sample may be carry-over from other donors' samples. This chain connects TRBV30 to TRBJ2-2; tentative D call: TRBD2 (6 bases). CDR3 residues: CAWIAGRPSYGELFF. DNA for the CDR3: TGTGCCTGGATTGCCGGGAGACCCTCATACGGGGAGCTGTTTTTT. The whole variable domain, remainder taken from reference TRBV30 and TRBJ2-2, is SQTIHQWPATLVQPVGSPLSLECTVEGTSNPNLYWYRQAAGRGLQLLFYSVGIGQISSEVPQNLSASRPQDRQFILSSKKLLLSDSGFYLCAWIAGRPSYGELFFGEGSRLTVL.